The 20 T cell receptor beta chains reported below all come from one sample, sequenced in a study of T cell responses to AZD1222 COVID-19 vaccine. Assay used: immunoSEQ multiplex PCR; TCRdb lists only in-frame clones, some missing. The sample lists roughly 110,000 clones, 80% to 95% occurring once. Sequences were derived from peripheral blood, sampled 28 days after the second AZD1222 dose. Every receptor here comes from an adult who received the AZD1222 COVID-19 vaccine.

V usage is TRBV19 and J usage is TRBJ2-7; D not resolved. V was clipped by 3 bases and J by 2 bases, with 11 bases between them. The CDR3 has 14 residues. The germline V gene encodes CDR1 LNHDA and CDR2 SQIVND (reference sequence). CDR3 region: CASSIDVGTYEQYF. CDR3 nucleotides: TGTGCCAGTAGTATTGATGTGGGGACCTACGAGCAGTACTTC.

This clone appeared once. The chain is built from TRBV5-4 and TRBJ1-3, with a weak D call TRBD1 (5 bases). Germline V gene data show CDR1 as SGHNT and CDR2 as YYREEE (reference sequence). The CDR3 consists of 15 residues. Trimming shortened V by 0 bases and J by 2 bases, and 9 bases separated the two germline ends. CDR3 region: CASSLGPRAGNTIYF. CDR3 nucleotide sequence: TGTGCCAGCAGCTTGGGTCCCAGGGCTGGAAACACCATATATTTT. Combining the CDR3 with reference TRBV5-4 and TRBJ1-3 gives the whole variable domain ETGVTQSPTHLIKTRGQQVTLRCSSQSGHNTVSWYQQALGQGPQFIFQYYREEENGRGNFPPRFSGLQFPNYSSELNVNALELDDSALYLCASSLGPRAGNTIYFGEGSWLTVV.

V gene TRBV2 combines with J gene TRBJ1-1; 7 bases line up with TRBD1. This CDR3 is 15 amino acids long. Unmatched junction bases numbered 11, after V lost 6 bases and J lost 4 bases. The germline CDR1 and CDR2 sequences are SNHLY and FYNNEI. The CDR3 spells CASRANRGLGTEAFF. CDR3 nucleotides: TGTGCCAGCAGGGCAAACAGGGGTTTGGGCACTGAAGCTTTCTTT.

The chain employs TRBV3-1 (or the pseudogene TRBV3-2) and TRBJ2-1; 7 bases align to TRBD1. Germline trimming cut 4 bases from V and 0 bases from J; bases unmatched to any gene: 3. Germline V lookup: CDR1 LGHDT, CDR2 YNNKEL (reference sequence). The CDR3 extends over 15 amino acids. Here the CDR3 reads CASSRRQGSYNEQFF. The DNA for the CDR3 is TGTGCCAGCAGCCGGAGACAGGGCTCCTACAATGAGCAGTTCTTC.

The rearrangement joins TRBV30 to TRBJ1-6, with D unresolved. Deletions cut 0 bases from V and 7 bases from J, with 13 bases between. From germline, CDR1 is GTSNPN and CDR2 SVGIG (reference sequence). This CDR3 is 15 amino acids long. CDR3 bases: TGTGCCTGGAGTGTACGGCTAGGGTACAATTCACCCCTCCACTTT. Protein product: CAWSVRLGYNSPLHF. Full variable domain (missing parts from reference TRBV30 and TRBJ1-6): SQTIHQWPATLVQPVGSPLSLECTVEGTSNPNLYWYRQAAGRGLQLLFYSVGIGQISSEVPQNLSASRPQDRQFILSSKKLLLSDSGFYLCAWSVRLGYNSPLHFGNGTRLTVT.

J is TRBJ2-7 and V is TRBV29-1; 7 bases are shared with TRBD1. The CDR3 has 11 residues. CDR1 SQVTM and CDR2 ANQGSEA come from the germline V gene. The J segment lost 6 bases and the V segment lost 4 bases, leaving 3 bases of the junction unmatched. This CDR3 is CSVAAGGEQYF. In DNA, the CDR3 is TGCAGCGTTGCAGCAGGGGGCGAGCAGTACTTC.

This clone showed up just once. V and J are TRBV4-2 and TRBJ2-3, with 7 bases lining up with TRBD2. CDR3 length: 17 amino acids. V gave up 1 base and J gave up 2 bases; unmatched junction bases: 9. Germline lookup yields CDR1 LGHNA and CDR2 YNFKEQ. CDR3: CASSQVRASGVTDTQYF. CDR3 sequence (DNA): TGTGCCAGCAGCCAAGTGAGGGCCAGCGGGGTCACAGATACGCAGTATTTT.

This chain connects TRBV7-9 to TRBJ2-5; possible D gene TRBD1, 6 bases. The CDR3 is made up of 18 amino acids. CDR1 is SEHNR and CDR2 is FQNEAQ in the germline V gene (reference sequence). V lost 4 bases and J 5 bases, leaving 26 bases between the germline ends. CDR3 bases: TGTGCCAGCAGCTCCTCCCTTTACTTGACAGGCTATACGGAGACCCAGTACTTC. It yields the protein CASSSSLYLTGYTETQYF.

The chain carries TRBV5-1 and TRBJ1-1, with a tentative D call TRBD1 (6 bases). The CDR3 consists of 16 residues. Trimming removed 0 bases from V and 0 bases from J, with 12 bases in between. Germline values: CDR1 SGHRS, CDR2 YFSETQ. The CDR3 region has the DNA TGCGCCAGCAGCTTGGACGGACAGTCCATGAACACTGAAGCTTTCTTT. Protein: CASSLDGQSMNTEAFF.

The V call is TRBV6-5, the J call TRBJ2-3; the D call may be TRBD1 or TRBD2 (5 bases each). The CDR3 spans 13 residues. Trimming removed 0 bases from V and 11 bases from J, with 12 bases in between. The V gene's germline CDR1 is MNHEY and CDR2 SVGAGI. CDR3 nucleotides: TGTGCCAGCAGTTACTCGGCTACGGGGCGGCAGTATTTT. Encoded protein: CASSYSATGRQYF.

The chain carries TRBV19 and TRBJ1-2; unclear D gene. Germline V gene lookup returns CDR1 LNHDA and CDR2 SQIVND (reference sequence). There are 15 residues in the CDR3. The V and J ends lost 1 base and 5 bases respectively, with 14 bases between them. The DNA of the CDR3 is TGTGCCAGTAGTATAGGGGCCGCCCAGTGGTATGGCTACACCTTC. It is translated as CASSIGAAQWYGYTF.

The rearrangement joins TRBV30 to TRBJ1-6; 8 nucleotides align to TRBD1. J was trimmed by 9 bases and V by 1 base; bases with no gene match: 11. This CDR3 has 16 amino acids. Germline V gene lookup returns CDR1 GTSNPN and CDR2 SVGIG (reference sequence). In DNA form, the CDR3 reads TGTGCCTGGAGTGGTTCAGGGGGCATTGTAGGTTCACCCCTCCACTTT. Translating it yields CAWSGSGGIVGSPLHF. Filled out from reference TRBV30 and TRBJ1-6, the complete variable domain reads SQTIHQWPATLVQPVGSPLSLECTVEGTSNPNLYWYRQAAGRGLQLLFYSVGIGQISSEVPQNLSASRPQDRQFILSSKKLLLSDSGFYLCAWSGSGGIVGSPLHFGNGTRLTVT.

The chain combines TRBV28 with TRBJ2-1; D possibly corresponds to TRBD2 (6 bases). The germline V and J ends were trimmed by 2 bases and 0 bases, with 11 bases remaining between them. The CDR3 has 16 amino acids. Per the germline V gene, CDR1 is MDHEN and CDR2 is SYDVKM. The CDR3, as DNA: TGTGCCAGCAGTTTAATAGCGGTGAGCTCCTACAATGAGCAGTTCTTC. Translated: CASSLIAVSSYNEQFF.

The chain employs TRBV30 and TRBJ1-3, with 8 bases fitting TRBD1. Germline CDR1 GTSNPN, CDR2 SVGIG (reference sequence). There are 13 residues in the CDR3. V shed 4 bases and J 4 bases; nucleotides not matched to a gene: 3. CDR3 residues: CAWIGDRGNTIYF. CDR3 nucleotides: TGTGCCTGGATAGGGGACAGGGGAAACACCATATATTTT.

The chain joins TRBV25-1 to TRBJ2-1; D tentatively reads TRBD1 or TRBD2 (5 bases each). CDR1 and CDR2 from the germline V gene are MGHDK and SYGVNS. The CDR3 extends over 17 amino acids. The V end was cut by 3 bases, the J end by 7 bases, with 22 bases between. The CDR3 region is CASSDPHGKGRGNEQFF. DNA for the CDR3: TGTGCCAGCAGTGACCCTCACGGGAAGGGACGGGGAAATGAGCAGTTCTTC.

The chain uses TRBV3-1 (or the pseudogene TRBV3-2) and TRBJ1-2; D not resolved. The CDR3 runs 12 residues. CDR1 and CDR2 (germline): LGHDT, YNNKEL (reference sequence). V was pared by 2 bases and J by 2 bases, with 3 bases between. Written as DNA, the CDR3 is TGTGCCAGCAGCCAAACGAACTATGGCTACACCTTC. Amino acids: CASSQTNYGYTF.

The chain links TRBV19 to TRBJ2-7; 9 bases agree with TRBD1. CDR3 length: 16 residues. Germline V gives CDR1 LNHDA, CDR2 SQIVND (reference sequence). The V and J ends lost 1 base and 3 bases, in that order; junction bases with no gene match: 7. The CDR3 nucleotides read TGTGCCAGTAGTATAGTGGAGACAGGGGGTAACTACGAGCAGTACTTC. This gives the protein CASSIVETGGNYEQYF.

The rearrangement uses TRBV5-5 and TRBJ1-5; no clear D gene. V gave up 4 bases and J gave up 0 bases, with 5 bases separating them. The CDR3 has 13 amino acids. CDR1 and CDR2 (germline): SGHKS, YYEKEE (reference sequence). This chain's CDR3 is CASSGNSNQPQHF. CDR3 DNA: TGTGCCAGCAGCGGGAATAGCAATCAGCCCCAGCATTTT.

The chain joins TRBV5-4 to TRBJ1-1; D gene ambiguous. The CDR3 runs to 14 residues. CDR1 and CDR2 from the germline V gene are SGHNT and YYREEE (reference sequence). V lost 2 bases to trimming and J lost 3 bases, with 11 bases between them. The CDR3 sequence is CASSFLLIDTEAFF. CDR3 bases: TGTGCCAGCAGCTTCCTACTGATTGACACTGAAGCTTTCTTT.

Written as DNA, the CDR3 is TGTGCCAGCAGTCATCCTGGGGGGCCTAATGAAAAACTGTTTTTT. Residues: CASSHPGGPNEKLFF. The rearrangement uses TRBV28 and TRBJ1-4; a possible D gene is TRBD1 (6 bases). V lost 5 bases to trimming and J lost 3 bases, with 13 bases between them. The CDR3 length is 15 residues. CDR1 is MDHEN and CDR2 is SYDVKM in the germline V gene.